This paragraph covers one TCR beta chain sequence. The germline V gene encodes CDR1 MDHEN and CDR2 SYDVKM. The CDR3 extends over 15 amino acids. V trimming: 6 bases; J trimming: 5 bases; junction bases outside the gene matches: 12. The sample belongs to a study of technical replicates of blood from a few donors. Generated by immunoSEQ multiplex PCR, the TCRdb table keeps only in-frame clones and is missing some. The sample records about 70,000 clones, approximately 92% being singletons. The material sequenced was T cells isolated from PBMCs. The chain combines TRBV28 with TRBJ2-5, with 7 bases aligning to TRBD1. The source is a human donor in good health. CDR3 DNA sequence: TGTGCCAGCAGCCCCCCCGACAGGGTCCAGGAGACCCAGTACTTC. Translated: CASSPPDRVQETQYF.